The entry below describes one T cell receptor (beta chain). This clonotype came up many times. Which antigen it targets is not known. Base qualities are missing; no much larger clone stands one base away. The data were taken from a study of T cell repertoires in cytomegalovirus infection (dated by TCRdb to the late 2010s). General notes on the study: Donor HLA type was relevant to the analysis, because carriage of CMV infection together with the matching HLA type was indicated by public TCR beta signatures. Overall study outcomes, separate from this receptor: The ex vivo response was dominated by HLA-C-restricted CMV-specific TCR beta clonotypes, which also provided the single most frequent clonotype in two of eight donors. Cumulative frequency of public TCR beta family members discriminated carriers of CMV infection plus the relevant HLA type in this cohort and an independent approximately 360-donor cohort.

The sequencing machine was an Illumina HiSeq 1500. Starting from the raw public reads, TCRdb applied fastp trimming at Q25, assembled clones with MiXCR and retained in-frame beta chains. Each record represents a unique CDR3 protein, reported with the most common genes and DNA among its rows. The sample table shows approximately 500,000 distinct CDR3 sequences, and approximately 16% are seen once. The top ten clonotypes cover roughly a quarter of the sample. This receptor was identified in a human donor in good health (CMV status not recorded). Some clones in this sample may be carry-over from other donors' samples. Sequenced input: CD8+ T cells from PBMCs.

The CDR3 reads CASSLGGPNNEQFF. The sequenced DNA is TGTGCCAGCAGTTTAGGAGGGCCTAACAATGAGCAGTTCTTC. The rearranged chain carries TRBV12-3 or TRBV12-4 and TRBJ2-1; 5 matching bases give a weak D call of TRBD2. The junction shows trimming of 1 base on V and 5 bases on J, plus 9 bases between the germline ends. Including cysteine and phenylalanine, the CDR3 has 14 amino acids. Only the CDR3 part of the read is kept: 42 bases, read in frame from the first base.